One sample yielded the 4 T cell receptor beta chains listed below, sequenced in a study of T cell clonality in common variable immunodeficiency. Clones were read by immunoSEQ multiplex PCR, and TCRdb kept only the in-frame ones, dropping some. This sample has about 35,000 clones, each found more than once. The specimen was peripheral blood mononuclear cells. The receptors stem from a person between 18 and 75 years old in good health.

The table lists this clone with many counts. The sequence runs out 3 residues before the end of the CDR3; the remainder is reconstructed from the germline J gene. The J gene is TRBJ1-5, the V gene TRBV19; weak D call: TRBD1 (5 bases). Germline V gene data show CDR1 as LNHDA and CDR2 as SQIVND (reference sequence). V was cut by 6 bases and J by 0 bases, with 15 bases left in between. CDR3 length: 16 amino acids. CDR3 region: CASRKETGDSNQPQHF. CDR3 DNA (partial): TGTGCCAGTAGGAAAGAAACGGGGGATAGCAATCAGCCC. Full variable domain (missing parts from reference TRBV19 and TRBJ1-5): DGGITQSPKYLFRKEGQNVTLSCEQNLNHDAMYWYRQDPGQGLRLIYYSQIVNDFQKGDIAEGYSVSREKKESFPLTVTSAQKNPTAFYLCASRKETGDSNQPQHFGDGTRLSIL.

This clone was picked up many times. The sequenced fragment ends 3 residues before the CDR3 boundary, so the rest is inferred from the germline J gene. The rearrangement joins TRBV27 to TRBJ1-3; possibly TRBD1 for D (5 bases). From germline, CDR1 is MNHEY and CDR2 SMNVEV (reference sequence). The length of the CDR3 is 14 residues. V lost 8 bases and J 0 bases, leaving 11 bases between the germline ends. The CDR3 bases that were read are TGTGCCAGCTCCGGGACTAGCTCTGGAAACACC. Residues: CASSGTSSGNT. The entire CDR3 is CASSGTSSGNTIYF.

This clone was seen repeatedly, ten times or more. The read ends 3 residues early relative to the CDR3; the germline J gene fills the gap. The V call is TRBV10-3, the J call TRBJ1-2; 10 bases line up with TRBD1. The germline gives CDR1 ENHRY, CDR2 SYGVKD. V lost 0 bases and J lost 0; bases outside the gene matches: 7. This CDR3 spans 18 amino acids. The sequenced part of the CDR3 DNA is TGTGCCATCAGTGAGTCGAAGGGACAGGGGTCTTCTAACTATGGC. Amino acids: CAISESKGQGSSNYG. The whole CDR3 region reads CAISESKGQGSSNYGYTF.

Ten or more counts support this clone. The read is 3 residues too short to cover the CDR3 end, so that end is filled in from the germline J gene. V usage is TRBV5-1 and J usage is TRBJ2-5, with TRBD2 matching over 7 bases. V shed 4 bases and J 4 bases; nucleotides not matched to a gene: 10. From germline, CDR1 is SGHRS and CDR2 YFSETQ. This CDR3 has 15 residues. The CDR3 DNA, read in part, is TGCGCCAGCAGCCCCTGGGGGGGAGGGACAGAGACC. This codes for CASSPWGGGTET. The full-length CDR3 reads as CASSPWGGGTETQYF.